Described below is a single T cell receptor beta chain sequence and its context. Its antigen has not been determined. Qualities for individual bases were not recorded, and no much larger clone is one base off. This sample was included in a study of T cells in Graves' hyperthyroidism and ophthalmopathy (dated by TCRdb to 2018 to 2020). Broadly, across the study: Peripheral blood samples were taken at initial diagnosis, before any treatment was given. To identify TCR V-J signatures that set the groups apart, the researchers used a discovery cohort of 100 patients, made up of under 50 with Graves' ophthalmopathy and around 58 with stable Graves' hyperthyroidism. Prospective prediction of ophthalmopathy was tested in an independent validation cohort of approximately 19 hyperthyroidism patients and 15 to 17 patients who later progressed to ophthalmopathy. The approximately 100 discovery patients were divided at random into training and test sets in a 7:3 ratio. Thyroid tissue and blood T-cell repertoires from six Graves' hyperthyroidism patients were also compared in the study. Once sampling was done, hyperthyroidism patients were given methimazole at a starting dose of 30 mg daily, whereas ophthalmopathy patients were given high-dose intravenous methylprednisolone. The paper reports TCR Vbeta CDR3 sequencing of approximately 140 peripheral blood samples: fewer than 50 ophthalmopathy, approximately 74 hyperthyroidism and some 17 progressor patients. The paper's findings and limits, for the study overall: During validation, the model predicted progression to ophthalmopathy a median of roughly six months ahead of onset, with almost 71% sensitivity and more than 72% specificity. No statistical method was used to fix the sample size in advance, and group allocation was not hidden from the investigators. Blood samples also contained most of the expanded thyroid clonotypes (frequency above 0.001), which suggests that blood repertoires may reflect thyroid immune responses. A 13 V-J signature model separated ophthalmopathy from stable hyperthyroidism, with 87.88% sensitivity and 81.08% specificity in cross-validation and 80%/75% in testing.

A patient counted as having stable Graves' hyperthyroidism if no progression to ophthalmopathy occurred over 18 months of follow-up. Hyperthyroidism patients were aged 18 to 65 years and newly diagnosed, with disease duration of less than 2 months. Any patient with an uncontrolled infection, another autoimmune disease, pregnancy or lactation was excluded. Clinical symptoms, serum thyroxine and TRAb, thyroid ultrasound, and orbital computed tomography formed the basis for the diagnoses. PBMCs were separated from approximately 10 ml of fresh peripheral blood using Ficoll-Paque density gradient centrifugation. Total RNA was extracted with Trizol reagent, and quality was checked on an Agilent 2100 Bioanalyzer. Amplification of TCR beta CDR3 regions was carried out from RNA transcripts. The first round of RT-PCR for the TCR CDR3 was performed with the HTBI primer set and the Qiagen OneStep RT-PCR kit. Libraries were constructed in a second round of multiplex PCR, after which size selection and purification were carried out. The libraries were sequenced on an Illumina HiSeq2000 using paired-end 100 bp reads. For the original study's pipeline: SOAPnuke was used to process the raw data, throwing out any read that contained adapters or uncalled bases, had a mean Phred below 15, or lacked an exact constant-primer or identifier match. COPE v1.2.5 was used to merge the high-quality paired reads, and each unique nucleotide sequence was defined as a clonotype. Clonotypes were aligned to IMGT TRBV, TRBD and TRBJ reference segments using MiTCR v1.1. The analysis was restricted to V-J combinations with a frequency above 0.0001, which together covered approximately 99% of the repertoires. A TCS score was defined as the ratio between F50 (clonal expansion) and ExV (chaos), using BLOSUM62-based TCRdist between CDR3 peptides within each V-J. Welch's t-statistics and random forest reduced around 520 V-J features to 13, which were used in a naive Bayes classifier (R e1071). Through fastp at Q25 and MiXCR, TCRdb rebuilt clones from the public reads, retaining in-frame beta chains. Merged by CDR3 protein, the rows form single entries marked with the most common genes and DNA. The V and J calls reflect TCRdb's pipeline rather than the authors' work. Across this sample there are roughly 700,000 distinct CDR3 sequences, with 14% seen only once. Roughly 10% of the sample is in the top ten clones.

The sequenced material came from blood. The receptor comes from a woman aged 18-30 years with Graves' hyperthyroidism.

The CDR3 here reads CASSFGHSGDYEQYF. The bases are TGTGCCAGCAGCTTTGGTCACAGTGGGGACTACGAGCAGTACTTC. The chain was built from TRBV13 and TRBJ2-7, with no confident D gene call. The germline V gene (reference sequence) yields PRHDT for CDR1 and FYEKMQ for CDR2. V gives up 3 bases and J gives up 3 bases, and the segment between their germline ends measures 15 bases. The CDR3 measures 15 amino acids from cysteine to phenylalanine. Of all the DNA, just the CDR3 is kept, 45 bases in frame from base 1.